The 7 T cell receptor beta chains listed next were all sequenced from one sample in a study of prognosis after radiotherapy for stage I lung cancer. Multiplex PCR, run in two rounds, amplified TCR beta CDR3 from genomic DNA. The authors ran first-round PCR with primers specific to each TRBV and TRBJ gene. Using its own MiXCR run on the multiplex PCR reads, TCRdb lists one record per CDR3 protein. The data show around 20,000 distinct CDR3 sequences, around 50% seen once. Sequenced here: PBMCs, sampled before or after stereotactic body radiation therapy (not recorded which). The receptors stem from a donor aged 50 or older with non-small cell lung cancer.

The J gene is TRBJ2-1, the V gene TRBV14; D unresolved. The V and J ends lost 0 bases and 4 bases respectively, with 7 bases between them. The CDR3 spans 14 residues. Germline V gene lookup returns CDR1 SGHDN and CDR2 FVKESK. The CDR3 is CASSQDSWYNEQFF. The CDR3 bases are TGTGCCAGCAGCCAAGATTCGTGGTACAATGAGCAGTTCTTC.

This clonotype came up many times. The V and J genes are TRBV27 and TRBJ2-3, with TRBD2 identical over 9 bases. Trimming cost V 5 bases and J 3 bases; bases outside gene matches: 6. The CDR3 spans 15 residues. Germline values: CDR1 MNHEY, CDR2 SMNVEV (reference sequence). CDR3 sequence: CASSAGLAFTDTQYF. CDR3 sequence (DNA): TGTGCCAGCAGTGCCGGACTAGCGTTTACAGATACGCAGTATTTT.

V usage is TRBV6-1 and J usage is TRBJ1-2; maybe TRBD1 (6 bases). The CDR3 covers 14 residues. The germline V and J ends were trimmed by 8 bases and 4 bases, with 17 bases remaining between them. Germline V lookup: CDR1 MNHNS, CDR2 SASEGT. The CDR3 here is CASLLDSLCYGYTF. For the CDR3, the DNA is TGTGCCAGCCTCCTGGACAGCCTTTGCTATGGCTACACCTTC.

This clonotype was seen ten or more times. The CDR3 sequence: CASSSREGPFEKLFF. CDR3 DNA sequence: TGTGCCAGCAGCTCCCGTGAGGGACCCTTCGAAAAACTGTTTTTT. The V and J genes are TRBV9 and TRBJ1-4, with D tentatively TRBD1 (5 bases). Germline CDR1 and CDR2: SGDLS and YYNGEE. Trimming removed 4 bases from V and 8 bases from J, with 18 bases in between. The CDR3 runs 15 residues.

This clonotype is classed as medium-sized (0.01 to 0.1%). The CDR3 loop reads CSAREGLAGAYEQYF. DNA for the CDR3: TGCAGTGCTAGAGAAGGGCTAGCGGGAGCCTACGAGCAGTACTTC. The rearrangement links TRBV20-1 to TRBJ2-7; 10 bases align to TRBD2. V was clipped by 0 bases and J by 2 bases; unmatched bases: 4. This CDR3 contains 15 residues. Germline V lookup: CDR1 DFQATT, CDR2 SNEGSKA (reference sequence).

This clonotype was observed once. The conserved phenylalanine or tryptophan is not found at the CDR3 terminus, so this likely reflects a read error. The limits of the CDR3 on the DNA are not certain, so only TCRdb's listed CDR3 is given. This rearrangement joins TRBV7-3 to TRBJ2-1. The CDR3 is 13 residues long, counting both termini. The V gene's germline CDR1 is SGHTA and CDR2 FQGTGA. The CDR3: CASSELAGNEQFS.

This chain links TRBV19 with TRBJ2-2; D ambiguous. The CDR3 length is 14 residues. The V and J ends lost 10 bases and 6 bases respectively, with 18 bases between them. Germline V gene sequence: CDR1 LNHDA, CDR2 SQIVND (reference sequence). CDR3 nucleotides: TGTGCCATTAACCCCGCAGTGGTGTCCGGGGAGCTGTTTTTT. As protein: CAINPAVVSGELFF.